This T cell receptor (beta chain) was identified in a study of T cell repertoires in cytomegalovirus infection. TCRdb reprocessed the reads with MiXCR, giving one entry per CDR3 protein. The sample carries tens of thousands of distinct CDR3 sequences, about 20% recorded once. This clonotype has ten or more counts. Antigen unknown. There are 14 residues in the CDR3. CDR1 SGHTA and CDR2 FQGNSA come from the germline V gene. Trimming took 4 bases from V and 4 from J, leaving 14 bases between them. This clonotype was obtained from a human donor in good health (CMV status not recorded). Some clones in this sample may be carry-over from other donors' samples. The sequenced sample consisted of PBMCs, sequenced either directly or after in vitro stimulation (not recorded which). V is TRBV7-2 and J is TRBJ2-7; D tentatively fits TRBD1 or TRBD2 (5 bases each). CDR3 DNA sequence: TGTGCCAGCAGCTCTGATATGGGGGTATACGAGCAGTACTTC. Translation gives CASSSDMGVYEQYF.